The 27 T cell receptor beta chains reported below all come from one sample, sequenced in a study of PD-1 blockade in classical Hodgkin lymphoma. After autologous stem cell transplantation all patients relapsed, and prior brentuximab vedotin exposure differed between cohorts. Libraries were prepared by immunoSEQ multiplex PCR; TCRdb keeps only in-frame clonotypes and omits some of them. The sample records 25,000 to 35,000 clones, around three quarters being singletons. The sample was peripheral blood mononuclear cells (PBMCs), taken before the second cycle of nivolumab. The receptors here all came from a human donor with classical Hodgkin lymphoma.

The V call is TRBV27, the J call TRBJ2-1; a weak D match, TRBD1 (5 bases). CDR3 length: 15 residues. Trimming cost V 5 bases and J 6 bases, with 17 bases left between them. Germline V lookup: CDR1 MNHEY, CDR2 SMNVEV (reference sequence). The CDR3 DNA reads TGTGCCAGCAGTACGCTAGGGGATGGATCCAATGAGCAGTTCTTC. Translation gives CASSTLGDGSNEQFF.

This chain connects TRBV5-1 to TRBJ2-3; 9 bases match TRBD1. This CDR3 spans 15 amino acids. With 0 bases clipped from V and 3 bases from J, the junction kept 2 bases outside the gene matches. Germline V gives CDR1 SGHRS, CDR2 YFSETQ. The CDR3 nucleotides read TGCGCCAGCAGCTTGGTACAGGGGGCAACAGATACGCAGTATTTT. This sequence encodes CASSLVQGATDTQYF.

This rearrangement joins TRBV4-2 to TRBJ2-1, with TRBD2 identical over 11 bases. The V gene end was trimmed by 4 bases and the J gene end by 5 bases; junction bases not matched to a gene: 7. The length of the CDR3 is 16 residues. CDR1 and CDR2 (germline): LGHNA, YNFKEQ. The CDR3 loop is CASSLALAGGNNEQFF. The CDR3 DNA reads as TGTGCCAGCAGCCTAGCTCTAGCGGGGGGTAACAATGAGCAGTTCTTC.

The chain has TRBV11-2 and TRBJ1-2; 7 bases agree with TRBD1. The junction had 17 bases not matched to a gene; V was cut back by 4 bases and J by 6 bases. This CDR3 contains 17 residues. Germline assignment: CDR1 SGHAT and CDR2 FQNNGV. CDR3 nucleotides: TGTGCCAGCAGCTCATCCCCTACAGGGGCTATCGGAGATGGCTACACCTTC. It encodes CASSSSPTGAIGDGYTF.

The table lists this clone with a few counts. CDR3 bases: TGCGCCAGCAGCCAAGAGGTCGGGAACTACGAGCAGTACTTC. Its protein product is CASSQEVGNYEQYF. The chain recombines TRBV4-3 with TRBJ2-7, with a weak D call TRBD2 (5 bases). The CDR3 is 14 residues long. Germline loops: CDR1 LGHNA, CDR2 YSLEER. Trimming pared 0 bases from V and 3 bases from J, leaving 9 bases between.

V is TRBV19 and J is TRBJ1-6, with 11 bases fitting TRBD1. The CDR3 has 13 amino acids. Unmatched junction bases numbered 3, after V lost 9 bases and J lost 8 bases. The germline V gene has CDR1 LNHDA and CDR2 SQIVND (reference sequence). CDR3 in DNA: TGTGCCAGCCGGGACAGGGGGGATTCACCCCTCCACTTT. It yields the protein CASRDRGDSPLHF. The full variable domain, completed using reference TRBV19 and TRBJ1-6, is DGGITQSPKYLFRKEGQNVTLSCEQNLNHDAMYWYRQDPGQGLRLIYYSQIVNDFQKGDIAEGYSVSREKKESFPLTVTSAQKNPTAFYLCASRDRGDSPLHFGNGTRLTVT.

This chain uses TRBV18 with TRBJ2-7; 9 bases are shared with TRBD1. This CDR3 comprises 15 residues. Trimming took 3 bases from V and 5 from J; bases not matched to a gene: 8. In germline, CDR1 is KGHSH, CDR2 LQKENI. DNA of the CDR3: TGTGCCAGCTCACCTCTCGGACAGGGGTCCCACGAGCAGTACTTC. Translated: CASSPLGQGSHEQYF.

The V gene is TRBV19, the J gene TRBJ2-2; TRBD1 is a possible D gene (5 bases). CDR3 length: 16 amino acids. Per germline, CDR1 LNHDA and CDR2 SQIVND (reference sequence). With 2 bases removed from V and 2 bases from J, the gap between germline ends came to 12 bases. CDR3 in amino acids: CASSIQGLLNTGELFF. Here the CDR3 DNA reads TGTGCCAGTAGTATACAGGGCCTCTTAAACACCGGGGAGCTGTTTTTT. Looking up the rest from reference TRBV19 and TRBJ2-2 gives the full variable domain: DGGITQSPKYLFRKEGQNVTLSCEQNLNHDAMYWYRQDPGQGLRLIYYSQIVNDFQKGDIAEGYSVSREKKESFPLTVTSAQKNPTAFYLCASSIQGLLNTGELFFGEGSRLTVL.

The genes are TRBV5-8 and TRBJ2-1; 8 positions match TRBD2. In germline, CDR1 is SGHTS, CDR2 YDEGEE. Trimming took 5 bases from V and 6 from J; bases not matched to a gene: 1. The CDR3 extends over 12 amino acids. CDR3 nucleotides: TGTGCCAGCAGTAGCGGGATCAATGAGCAGTTCTTC. Translation gives CASSSGINEQFF.

V usage is TRBV4-3 and J usage is TRBJ2-1, with TRBD2 matching over 7 bases. This CDR3 is built from 16 residues. CDR1 and CDR2 (germline): LGHNA, YSLEER. V shed 0 bases, J shed 3 bases, and the junction held 5 bases outside the gene matches. The CDR3 DNA reads as TGCGCCAGCAGCCAAGATTGGGGCGGGAGCTACAATGAGCAGTTCTTC. It is translated as CASSQDWGGSYNEQFF.

This clone was counted only a few times. The gene calls are TRBV29-1 and TRBJ2-1, with 8 bases identical to TRBD1. Germline V gives CDR1 SQVTM, CDR2 ANQGSEA. The CDR3 contains 17 residues. Losses at the gene ends were 5 bases for V and 0 bases for J; bases not matched to a gene: 12. The CDR3 coding sequence is TGCAGCGTTCCTAGAGACAGGGGAATATCCTCCTACAATGAGCAGTTCTTC. This gives the protein CSVPRDRGISSYNEQFF.

This clone has just one count. The chain couples TRBV29-1 to TRBJ2-7, with a possible D match to TRBD2 (5 bases). This CDR3 region has 11 residues. Germline CDR1 SQVTM, CDR2 ANQGSEA. Between the trimmed V and J ends, which lost 7 bases and 0 bases, there was a span of 7 bases. The CDR3 nucleotides are TGCAGCGCCCGGGACTCCTACGAGCAGTACTTC. As protein: CSARDSYEQYF.

This chain joins TRBV5-1 and TRBJ2-6; 9 bases are a match to TRBD1. Losses at the gene ends were 5 bases for V and 11 bases for J; bases not matched to a gene: 5. Germline CDR1 SGHRS, CDR2 YFSETQ. This CDR3 region has 13 residues. CDR3 sequence: CASRTGGSDVLTF. DNA for the CDR3: TGCGCCAGCAGGACAGGGGGTTCCGACGTCCTGACTTTC. Full variable domain (missing parts from reference TRBV5-1 and TRBJ2-6): KAGVTQTPRYLIKTRGQQVTLSCSPISGHRSVSWYQQTPGQGLQFLFEYFSETQRNKGNFPGRFSGRQFSNSRSEMNVSTLELGDSALYLCASRTGGSDVLTFGAGSRLTVL.

The chain has TRBV7-3 and TRBJ2-3; D is possibly TRBD1 (6 bases). V lost 4 bases to trimming and J lost 3 bases, with 14 bases between them. The CDR3 sequence is 15 residues long. CDR1 and CDR2 (germline): SGHTA, FQGTGA. CDR3 amino acids: CASSSGTGLTDTQYF. In DNA form, the CDR3 reads TGTGCCAGCAGCTCGGGCACAGGGCTGACAGATACGCAGTATTTT.

The chain has TRBV11-2 and TRBJ2-5, with 11 bases aligning to TRBD2. Trimming took 2 bases from V and 4 from J; bases not matched to a gene: 3. The length of the CDR3 is 15 residues. Germline V gene sequence: CDR1 SGHAT, CDR2 FQNNGV. CDR3 region: CASSLTLAGGETQYF. Here the CDR3 DNA reads TGTGCCAGCAGCTTAACCCTAGCGGGAGGAGAGACCCAGTACTTC.

This clone has a single count. The chain couples TRBV6-9 to TRBJ2-3; TRBD2 matches 9 bases. The trim removed 8 bases at V and 4 bases at J, leaving 10 bases unmatched. The germline V gene encodes CDR1 MNHGY and CDR2 SVAAGI. The CDR3 spans 15 residues. The DNA for the CDR3 is TGTGCCAGCGGAGGGCGGCGGGAGGGTGCAGATACGCAGTATTTT. Translated, it gives CASGGRREGADTQYF.

The chain links TRBV6-5 to TRBJ1-2, with 9 nucleotides matching TRBD1. Germline assignment: CDR1 MNHEY and CDR2 SVGAGI. V lost 1 base to trimming and J lost 3 bases; unmatched junction nucleotides: 0. This CDR3 region has 14 residues. As DNA, the CDR3 is TGTGCCAGCAGTTACTGGACAGGGGACTATGGCTACACCTTC. Its translation is CASSYWTGDYGYTF.

V gene TRBV6-5 combines with J gene TRBJ2-7; TRBD1 aligns across 8 bases. J was trimmed by 6 bases and V by 4 bases; bases with no gene match: 8. CDR1 is MNHEY and CDR2 is SVGAGI in the germline V gene. This CDR3 is built from 14 residues. CDR3 in DNA: TGTGCCAGCAGTTGGGACAGGCTAGGAGGCGAGCAGTACTTC. The encoded protein is CASSWDRLGGEQYF.

The chain recombines TRBV9 with TRBJ2-4; TRBD2 is a possible D gene (6 bases). V lost 3 bases and J lost 2, with 21 bases in between. Per the germline V gene, CDR1 is SGDLS and CDR2 is YYNGEE. CDR3 size: 18 residues. CDR3 DNA: TGTGCCAGCAGCGCGCGGGACTTGGGGTCTGGGTCCAAAAACATTCAGTACTTC. Protein sequence: CASSARDLGSGSKNIQYF.

The chain carries TRBV20-1 and TRBJ2-7; TRBD1 matches at 7 bases. The CDR3 is 11 amino acids. The junction had 4 bases not matched to a gene; V was cut back by 5 bases and J by 6 bases. Germline CDR1 reads DFQATT; CDR2 reads SNEGSKA (reference sequence). The CDR3 spells CSAWTGSEQYF. The CDR3 region has the DNA TGCAGTGCTTGGACAGGTAGCGAGCAGTACTTC.

V and J are TRBV28 and TRBJ1-4; unclear D gene. CDR3 length: 16 residues. Trimming left V 4 bases short and J 7 bases short, with 19 bases between. CDR1 and CDR2 from the germline V gene are MDHEN and SYDVKM. Here the CDR3 DNA reads TGTGCCAGCAGTTCACCCTGGGTGGACCGACCTGAAAAACTGTTTTTT. It specifies CASSSPWVDRPEKLFF.

The chain employs TRBV27 and TRBJ1-6; the D gene is possibly TRBD1 (6 bases). Per germline, CDR1 MNHEY and CDR2 SMNVEV (reference sequence). This CDR3 is built from 15 residues. V was trimmed by 3 bases and J by 10 bases, leaving 16 bases between them. CDR3 sequence reads: CASSFSQGVGSPLHF. CDR3 nucleotide sequence: TGTGCCAGCAGTTTTTCACAGGGAGTAGGATCACCCCTCCACTTT.

This clone was seen a handful of times. The chain links TRBV7-2 to TRBJ1-2; 7 bases fit TRBD1. With 5 bases clipped from V and 2 bases from J, the junction kept 5 bases outside the gene matches. The CDR3 contains 14 residues. Germline assignment: CDR1 SGHTA and CDR2 FQGNSA. CDR3 nucleotide sequence: TGTGCCAGCAGCCCGCAGGGGGGCAACTATGGCTACACCTTC. Its protein is CASSPQGGNYGYTF.

The chain combines TRBV5-1 with TRBJ2-1; TRBD2 matches 11 bases. Per the germline V gene, CDR1 is SGHRS and CDR2 is YFSETQ. The CDR3 totals 15 residues. Trimming cost V 4 bases and J 4 bases; bases outside gene matches: 4. The CDR3 here is CASSALAGGYNEQFF. The DNA of the CDR3 is TGCGCCAGCAGCGCCCTAGCGGGGGGATACAATGAGCAGTTCTTC.

The chain recombines TRBV19 with TRBJ2-1; 8 positions match TRBD2. Germline assignment: CDR1 LNHDA and CDR2 SQIVND (reference sequence). The CDR3 extends over 15 amino acids. Trimming at V came to 5 bases and at J to 4 bases, leaving 7 bases not matched to a gene. The chain's CDR3 is CASSQGASGYNEQFF. CDR3 in DNA: TGTGCCAGTAGTCAAGGGGCTAGCGGGTACAATGAGCAGTTCTTC.

This sequence joins TRBV5-1 and TRBJ2-1, with TRBD2 identical over 14 bases. The junction had 7 bases not matched to a gene; V was cut back by 2 bases and J by 6 bases. The CDR3 covers 17 residues. Germline CDR1 and CDR2: SGHRS and YFSETQ. Here the CDR3 reads CASSLLTSGGAGNEQFF. The DNA for the CDR3 is TGCGCCAGCAGCTTATTGACTAGCGGGGGGGCGGGCAATGAGCAGTTCTTC.

This chain joins TRBV28 and TRBJ2-2; TRBD1 matches 11 bases. The CDR3 totals 17 residues. Germline V gene sequence: CDR1 MDHEN, CDR2 SYDVKM. Germline trimming cut 5 bases from V and 6 bases from J; bases unmatched to any gene: 11. CDR3 bases: TGTGCCAGCAGTCCAACCTTCGGGACAGGGGGATCCGGGGAGCTGTTTTTT. Translating gives CASSPTFGTGGSGELFF.